The present TCR beta chain was sequenced within a study of T-cell reconstitution after alpha-beta-depleted transplantation in children. Whole-study findings and limits: Reports say that about two months after transplant, the alpha-beta T cells came out of several hundred graft clones that had expanded. A year had passed since transplant, and T-cell counts and diversity by then came mostly from newly produced T cells.

The germline V gene has CDR1 KGHDR and CDR2 SFDVKD. The CDR3 is 13 amino acids. With 9 bases removed from V and 6 bases from J, the gap between germline ends came to 14 bases. Ten or more counts support this clonotype. The antigen is not known. This sample's TCRbeta library carried unique molecular identifier barcodes. TCRdb re-analysed the PCR reads in MiXCR, keeping a single row per CDR3 protein. The data show hundreds of thousands of distinct CDR3 sequences, with around 15% seen just once and approximately 5% held by the top ten. This chain links TRBV24-1 with TRBJ2-1; D not certain. The starting material was PBMCs, mostly from graft donor cells, obtained 360 days after TCRalphabeta/CD19-depleted stem cell transplant. This TCR was recovered from a male patient younger than 18 who had a stem cell transplant for acute lymphoblastic leukemia, so the T cells may come from the graft donor. The CDR3 reads CATEALGFNEQFF. The DNA of the CDR3 is TGTGCCACCGAAGCCCTCGGATTCAATGAGCAGTTCTTC.